This T cell receptor (beta chain) emerged from a study of OX40 agonist ivuxolimab in advanced cancers. The data were produced by immunoSEQ multiplex PCR, yet TCRdb's version contains in-frame clones alone and is incomplete. The data show 60,000 to 65,000 clones, with around 91% seen just once and 10% to 13% held by the top ten. Trimming left V 4 bases short and J 4 bases short, with 11 bases between. Germline CDR1 is SGHTS and CDR2 is YDEGEE. This CDR3 has 13 residues. This sequence originates from an adult with an advanced solid tumor such as melanoma, head and neck, liver or kidney cancer. V is TRBV5-8 and J is TRBJ1-1; unclear D gene. The sample in question was CD4+ or CD8+ T cells sorted from blood, obtained in a trial of the OX40 agonist ivuxolimab. The CDR3, as DNA: TGTGCCAGCAGCCCCCGAAGGGCCACTGAAGCTTTCTTT. Translation: CASSPRRATEAFF.